The 3 T cell receptor beta chains reported below all come from one sample, sequenced in a study of blood T cells in healthy people across ages. For the second PCR, which ran for roughly 6 to 12 cycles, a sample-barcoded 5' primer and a J-beta primer mix were used. In TCRdb, the 5' RACE reads were re-called with MiXCR into one record per CDR3 protein. In the table there are about 640,000 distinct CDR3 sequences, roughly three fifths of which are singletons. Input material: blood. These receptors originate from a man aged 60-69 years in good health.

The genes are TRBV20-1 and TRBJ2-7, with a weak D call TRBD1 (6 bases). The germline V gene has CDR1 DFQATT and CDR2 SNEGSKA (reference sequence). The CDR3 extends over 13 amino acids. V was clipped by 4 bases and J by 3 bases, with 13 bases between them. The CDR3, as DNA: TGCAGTGCTACTGCAGGGGTAGGCTACGAGCAGTACTTC. Protein product: CSATAGVGYEQYF.

The chain uses TRBV20-1 and TRBJ1-5; 11 bases match TRBD1. The CDR3 covers 17 residues. V was clipped by 6 bases and J by 6 bases; unmatched bases: 16. CDR1 and CDR2 from the germline V gene are DFQATT and SNEGSKA (reference sequence). The chain's CDR3 is CSAQEGTGGFWSQPQHF. CDR3 coding DNA: TGCAGTGCCCAGGAAGGGACAGGGGGATTTTGGAGTCAGCCCCAGCATTTT.

The chain employs TRBV6-6 and TRBJ1-2; possible D gene TRBD1, 5 bases. CDR1 is MNHNY, CDR2 SVGAGI, per germline (reference sequence). The CDR3 contains 16 residues. Deletions cut 2 bases from V and 2 bases from J, with 15 bases between. The DNA of the CDR3 is TGTGCCAGCAGTTACGTCGGGGCAGGAATCAACTATGGCTACACCTTC. This gives the protein CASSYVGAGINYGYTF.